These 10 T cell receptor beta chains were all obtained from the same sample, sequenced in a study of CD8+ T cells in alopecia areata. Isolated RNA was reverse transcribed into cDNA used as the sequencing template. Profiling relied on immunoSEQ multiplex PCR, and the TCRdb table lists in-frame clones only, not all of them. The table records hundreds of thousands of clones, about three fifths of them present only once. Treatment defined: oral pan-JAK inhibitor, 5-10 mg twice daily. The sequences come from CD4+ T cells sorted from blood, collected at week 24, from a patient treated with tofacitinib. Source of these receptors: a human donor with alopecia areata.

On this clone: Other DNA sequences from this sample encode an identical CDR3 as well. The V and J genes are TRBV30 and TRBJ1-6; TRBD1 matches 9 bases. The germline CDR1 and CDR2 sequences are GTSNPN and SVGIG (reference sequence). The CDR3 has 14 residues. V lost 0 bases and J lost 10; bases outside the gene matches: 4. Written as DNA, the CDR3 is TGTGCCTGGAGTGTGGGACAGGGAGGATCACCCCTCCACTTT. Protein: CAWSVGQGGSPLHF.

The chain couples TRBV30 to TRBJ1-1, with 8 nucleotides matching TRBD1. This CDR3 is built from 17 residues. Per germline, CDR1 GTSNPN and CDR2 SVGIG (reference sequence). The V gene end was trimmed by 3 bases and the J gene end by 4 bases; junction bases not matched to a gene: 16. The CDR3 nucleotides read TGTGCCTGGAGCTCACTCCGGACAGGGCTTGCGAGCACTGAAGCTTTCTTT. Translated, it gives CAWSSLRTGLASTEAFF. The full variable domain, in which reference TRBV30 and TRBJ1-1 provide the parts outside the CDR3, is SQTIHQWPATLVQPVGSPLSLECTVEGTSNPNLYWYRQAAGRGLQLLFYSVGIGQISSEVPQNLSASRPQDRQFILSSKKLLLSDSGFYLCAWSSLRTGLASTEAFFGQGTRLTVV.

V is TRBV15 and J is TRBJ2-1; D is possibly TRBD1 (5 bases). V was clipped by 1 base and J by 10 bases, with 8 bases between them. Germline V gives CDR1 LNHNV, CDR2 YYDKDF (reference sequence). This CDR3 is built from 12 residues. The CDR3 DNA reads TGTGCCACCAGCAGAGGGTGGACAGAGCAGTTCTTC. Its protein product is CATSRGWTEQFF.

The CDR3 region is CASKVQETQYF. The DNA for the CDR3 is TGTGCCAGCAAGGTTCAAGAGACCCAGTACTTC. The chain couples TRBV2 to TRBJ2-5; no reliable D call. The CDR3 contains 11 residues. V was trimmed by 7 bases and J by 2 bases, leaving 5 bases between them. CDR1 is SNHLY, CDR2 FYNNEI, per germline.

The rearrangement links TRBV9 to TRBJ2-5; maybe TRBD2 (5 bases). CDR3 length: 14 amino acids. V was pared by 0 bases and J by 5 bases, with 11 bases between. Germline CDR1 and CDR2: SGDLS and YYNGEE. CDR3 amino acids: CASSVAASRETQYF. Here the CDR3 DNA reads TGTGCCAGCAGCGTAGCTGCTAGCAGGGAGACCCAGTACTTC.

The chain combines TRBV27 with TRBJ2-5, with D tentatively TRBD2 (6 bases). From germline, CDR1 is MNHEY and CDR2 SMNVEV (reference sequence). Deletions cut 6 bases from V and 4 bases from J, with 21 bases between. The CDR3 totals 16 residues. CDR3 coding DNA: TGTGCCAGCAGCCGCGCCGGGACTGGGATGACAGAGACCCAGTACTTC. This encodes CASSRAGTGMTETQYF.

On this clone itself: At one end, the junction sequence differs from germline, possibly due to a read error. The chain carries TRBV2 and TRBJ2-1, with TRBD2 identical over 15 bases. Germline lookup yields CDR1 SNHLY and CDR2 FYNNEI. This CDR3 has 13 residues. CDR3 loop: CASSRTSGGELFF. The CDR3, as DNA: TGTGCCAGCAGTCGGACTAGCGGGGGGGAGCTGTTCTTC.

The rearrangement uses TRBV18 and TRBJ2-1, with TRBD2 as a possible D gene (6 bases). Deletions cut 1 base from V and 9 bases from J, with 7 bases between. CDR1 and CDR2 from the germline V gene are KGHSH and LQKENI. The length of the CDR3 is 12 residues. DNA of the CDR3: TGTGCCAGCTCACCACAGGAGGGTGAGCAGTTCTTC. As protein: CASSPQEGEQFF. The whole variable domain, remainder taken from reference TRBV18 and TRBJ2-1, is NAGVMQNPRHLVRRRGQEARLRCSPMKGHSHVYWYRQLPEEGLKFMVYLQKENIIDESGMPKERFSAEFPKEGPSILRIQQVVRGDSAAYFCASSPQEGEQFFGPGTRLTVL.

The V and J genes are TRBV30 and TRBJ2-5, with 7 nucleotides matching TRBD2. Per germline, CDR1 GTSNPN and CDR2 SVGIG (reference sequence). Trimming took 3 bases from V and 4 from J; bases not matched to a gene: 5. There are 13 residues in the CDR3. CDR3 in DNA: TGTGCCTGGAGAAAGAGCGGGGTAGAGACCCAGTACTTC. Translated: CAWRKSGVETQYF.

This chain connects TRBV18 to TRBJ1-5; the D is unclear. The V end was cut by 4 bases, the J end by 5 bases, with 9 bases between. The CDR3 is made up of 13 amino acids. The germline V gene encodes CDR1 KGHSH and CDR2 LQKENI. Here the CDR3 reads CASSQDGYQPQHF. The CDR3 DNA reads TGTGCCAGCTCACAAGACGGATATCAGCCCCAGCATTTT.